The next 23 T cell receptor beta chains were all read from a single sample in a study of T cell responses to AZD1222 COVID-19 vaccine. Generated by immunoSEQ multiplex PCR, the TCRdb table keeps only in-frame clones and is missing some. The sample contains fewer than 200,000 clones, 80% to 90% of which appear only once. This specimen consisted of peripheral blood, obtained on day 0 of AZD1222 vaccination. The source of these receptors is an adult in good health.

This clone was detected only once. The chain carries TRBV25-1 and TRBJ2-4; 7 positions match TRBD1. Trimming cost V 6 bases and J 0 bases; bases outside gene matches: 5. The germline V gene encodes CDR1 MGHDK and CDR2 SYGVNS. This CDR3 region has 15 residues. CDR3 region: CASRRQGLAKNIQYF. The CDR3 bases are TGTGCCAGCAGACGACAGGGCTTAGCCAAAAACATTCAGTACTTC. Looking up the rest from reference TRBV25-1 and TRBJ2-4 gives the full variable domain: EADIYQTPRYLVIGTGKKITLECSQTMGHDKMYWYQQDPGMELHLIHYSYGVNSTEKGDLSSESTVSRIRTEHFPLTLESARPSHTSQYLCASRRQGLAKNIQYFGAGTRLSVL.

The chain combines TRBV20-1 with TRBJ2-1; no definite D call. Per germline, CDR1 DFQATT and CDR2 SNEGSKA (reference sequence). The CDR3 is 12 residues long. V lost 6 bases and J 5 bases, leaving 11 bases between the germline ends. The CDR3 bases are TGCAGTGCCAGTCGGAACAACAATGAGCAGTTCTTC. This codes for CSASRNNNEQFF.

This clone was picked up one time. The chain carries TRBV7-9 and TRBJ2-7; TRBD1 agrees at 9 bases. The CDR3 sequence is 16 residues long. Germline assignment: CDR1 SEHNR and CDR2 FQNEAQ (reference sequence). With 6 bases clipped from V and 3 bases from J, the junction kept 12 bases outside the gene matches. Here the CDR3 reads CASSLSGTGHNYEQYF. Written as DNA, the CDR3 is TGTGCCAGCAGTTTGTCCGGGACAGGGCATAACTACGAGCAGTACTTC.

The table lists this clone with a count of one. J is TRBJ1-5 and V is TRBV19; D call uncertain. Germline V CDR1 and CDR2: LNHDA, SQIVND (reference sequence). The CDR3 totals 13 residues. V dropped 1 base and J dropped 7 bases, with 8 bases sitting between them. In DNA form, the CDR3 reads TGTGCCAGTAGTATAGGGCAGGAACAGCCCCAGCATTTT. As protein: CASSIGQEQPQHF.

CDR3 in amino acids: CATGTSGINEQFF. The DNA for the CDR3 is TGTGCCACCGGGACTAGCGGGATAAATGAGCAGTTCTTC. The rearrangement joins TRBV24-1 to TRBJ2-1, with 13 bases aligning to TRBD2. Looked up from germline, CDR1 is KGHDR and CDR2 is SFDVKD. Unmatched junction bases numbered 2, after V lost 9 bases and J lost 7 bases. The CDR3 has 13 residues.

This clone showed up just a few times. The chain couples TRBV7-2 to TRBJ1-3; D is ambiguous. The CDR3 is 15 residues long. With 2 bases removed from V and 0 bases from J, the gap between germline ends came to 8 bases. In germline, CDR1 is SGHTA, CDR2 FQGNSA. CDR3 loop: CASSLWPSSGNTIYF. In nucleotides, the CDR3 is TGTGCCAGCAGCTTATGGCCCAGCTCTGGAAACACCATATATTTT.

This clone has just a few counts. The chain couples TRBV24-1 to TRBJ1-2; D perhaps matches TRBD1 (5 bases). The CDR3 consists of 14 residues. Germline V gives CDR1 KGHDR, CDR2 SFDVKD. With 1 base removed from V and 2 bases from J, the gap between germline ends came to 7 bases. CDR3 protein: CATSDFTGNYGYTF. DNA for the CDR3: TGTGCCACCAGTGATTTCACAGGAAACTATGGCTACACCTTC.

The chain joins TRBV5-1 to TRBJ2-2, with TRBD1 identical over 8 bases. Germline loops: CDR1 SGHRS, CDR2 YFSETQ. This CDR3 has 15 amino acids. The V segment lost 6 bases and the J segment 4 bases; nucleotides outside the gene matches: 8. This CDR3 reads CASKIDRGGTGELFF. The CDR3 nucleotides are TGCGCCAGCAAAATAGACAGGGGCGGCACCGGGGAGCTGTTTTTT. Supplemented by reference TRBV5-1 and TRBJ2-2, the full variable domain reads KAGVTQTPRYLIKTRGQQVTLSCSPISGHRSVSWYQQTPGQGLQFLFEYFSETQRNKGNFPGRFSGRQFSNSRSEMNVSTLELGDSALYLCASKIDRGGTGELFFGEGSRLTVL.

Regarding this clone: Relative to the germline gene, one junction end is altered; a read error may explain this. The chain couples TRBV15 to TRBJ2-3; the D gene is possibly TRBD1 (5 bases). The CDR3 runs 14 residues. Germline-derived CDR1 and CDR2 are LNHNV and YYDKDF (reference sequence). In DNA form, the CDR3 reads TGTGCCACCAGCAGAGAACAGGTTACAGGTACGCAGTATTTT. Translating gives CATSREQVTGTQYF.

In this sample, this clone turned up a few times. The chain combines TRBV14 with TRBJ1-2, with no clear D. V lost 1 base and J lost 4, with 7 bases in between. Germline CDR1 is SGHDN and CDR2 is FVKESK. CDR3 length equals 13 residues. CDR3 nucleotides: TGTGCCAGCAGCCAAGTTCTTGGCTATGGCTACACCTTC. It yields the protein CASSQVLGYGYTF.

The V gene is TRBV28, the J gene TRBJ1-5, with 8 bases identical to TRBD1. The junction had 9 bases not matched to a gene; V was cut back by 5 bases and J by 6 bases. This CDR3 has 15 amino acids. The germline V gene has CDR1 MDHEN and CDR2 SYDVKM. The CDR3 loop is CASSLGTGRGQPQHF. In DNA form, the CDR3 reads TGTGCCAGCAGTCTCGGGACAGGCCGTGGTCAGCCCCAGCATTTT.

CDR3 sequence reads: CASVGRGGGNSPLHF. CDR3 DNA: TGTGCCAGCGTCGGCAGGGGGGGAGGTAATTCACCCCTCCACTTT. V usage is TRBV28 and J usage is TRBJ1-6; 7 nucleotides line up with TRBD1. The J segment lost 6 bases and the V segment lost 8 bases, leaving 10 bases of the junction unmatched. Germline V gives CDR1 MDHEN, CDR2 SYDVKM. CDR3 size: 15 residues. Complete variable domain (other parts from reference TRBV28 and TRBJ1-6): DVKVTQSSRYLVKRTGEKVFLECVQDMDHENMFWYRQDPGLGLRLIYFSYDVKMKEKGDIPEGYSVSREKKERFSLILESASTNQTSMYLCASVGRGGGNSPLHFGNGTRLTVT.

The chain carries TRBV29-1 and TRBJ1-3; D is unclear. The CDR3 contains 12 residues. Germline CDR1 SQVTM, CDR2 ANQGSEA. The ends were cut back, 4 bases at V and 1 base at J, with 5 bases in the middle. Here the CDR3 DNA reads TGCAGCGTTGGGGAATCTGGAAACACCATATATTTT. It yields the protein CSVGESGNTIYF.

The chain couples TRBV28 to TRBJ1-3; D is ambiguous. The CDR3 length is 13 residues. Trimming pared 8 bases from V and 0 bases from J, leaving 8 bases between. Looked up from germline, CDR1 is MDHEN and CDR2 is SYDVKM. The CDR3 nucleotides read TGTGCCAGCGGATCGATCTCTGGAAACACCATATATTTT. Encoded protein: CASGSISGNTIYF.

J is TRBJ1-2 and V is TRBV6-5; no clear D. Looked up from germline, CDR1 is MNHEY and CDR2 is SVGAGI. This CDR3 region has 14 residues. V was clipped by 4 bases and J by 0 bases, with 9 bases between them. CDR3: CASSLRPANYGYTF. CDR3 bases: TGTGCCAGCAGTTTACGGCCTGCTAACTATGGCTACACCTTC.

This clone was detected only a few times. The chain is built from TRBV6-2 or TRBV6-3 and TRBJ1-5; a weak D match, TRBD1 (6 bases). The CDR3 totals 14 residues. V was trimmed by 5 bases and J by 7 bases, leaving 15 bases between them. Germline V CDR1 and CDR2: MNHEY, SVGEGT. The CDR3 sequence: CASSPDSWNQPQHF. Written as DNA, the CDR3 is TGTGCCAGCAGTCCGGACAGCTGGAACCAGCCCCAGCATTTT.

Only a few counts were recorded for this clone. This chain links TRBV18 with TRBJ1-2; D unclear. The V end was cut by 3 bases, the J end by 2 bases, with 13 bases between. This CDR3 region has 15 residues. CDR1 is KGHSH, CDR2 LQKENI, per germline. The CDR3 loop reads CASSPEKGRNYGYTF. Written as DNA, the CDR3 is TGTGCCAGCTCACCGGAGAAGGGCCGGAACTATGGCTACACCTTC.

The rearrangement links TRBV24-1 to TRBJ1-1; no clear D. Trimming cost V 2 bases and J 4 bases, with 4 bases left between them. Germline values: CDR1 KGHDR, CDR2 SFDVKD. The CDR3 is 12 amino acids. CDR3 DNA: TGTGCCACCAGTGATTCCAGCACTGAAGCTTTCTTT. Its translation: CATSDSSTEAFF.

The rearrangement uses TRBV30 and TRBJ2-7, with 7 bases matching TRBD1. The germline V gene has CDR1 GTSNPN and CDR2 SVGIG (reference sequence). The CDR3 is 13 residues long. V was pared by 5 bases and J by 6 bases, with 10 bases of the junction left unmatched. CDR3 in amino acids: CAWARDRDGEQYF. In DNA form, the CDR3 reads TGTGCCTGGGCCAGAGACAGGGACGGCGAGCAGTACTTC.

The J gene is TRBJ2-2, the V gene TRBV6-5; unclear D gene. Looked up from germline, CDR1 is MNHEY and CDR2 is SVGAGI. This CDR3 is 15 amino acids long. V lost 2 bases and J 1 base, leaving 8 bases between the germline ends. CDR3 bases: TGTGCCAGCAGTTACCGGCTACTGAACACCGGGGAGCTGTTTTTT. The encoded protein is CASSYRLLNTGELFF.

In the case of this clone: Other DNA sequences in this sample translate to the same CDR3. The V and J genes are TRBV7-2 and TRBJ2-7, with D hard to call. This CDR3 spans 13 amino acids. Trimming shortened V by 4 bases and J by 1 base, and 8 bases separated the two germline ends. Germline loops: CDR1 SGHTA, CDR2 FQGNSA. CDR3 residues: CASSSGPSYEQYF. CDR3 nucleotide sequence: TGTGCCAGCAGCTCGGGTCCTTCCTACGAGCAGTACTTC.

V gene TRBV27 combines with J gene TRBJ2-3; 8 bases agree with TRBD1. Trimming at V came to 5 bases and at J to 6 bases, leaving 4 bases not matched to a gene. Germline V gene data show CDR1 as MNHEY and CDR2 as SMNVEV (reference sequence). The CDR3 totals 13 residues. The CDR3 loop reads CASSPGGSDTQYF. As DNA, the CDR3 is TGTGCCAGCAGTCCAGGGGGCTCCGATACGCAGTATTTT.

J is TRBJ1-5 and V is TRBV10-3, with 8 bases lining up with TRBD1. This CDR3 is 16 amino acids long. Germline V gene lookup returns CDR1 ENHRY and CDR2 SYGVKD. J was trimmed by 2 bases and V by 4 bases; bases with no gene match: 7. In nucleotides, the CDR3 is TGTGCCATCAGTGCCGGGACAGGTAAACGCAATCAGCCCCAGCATTTT. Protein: CAISAGTGKRNQPQHF.